The sequence of this T cell receptor beta chain was determined in a study of radiotherapy plus CTLA-4 blockade in lung cancer. The CDR3 consists of 16 residues. Germline loops: CDR1 SGHRS, CDR2 YFSETQ. V gave up 1 base and J gave up 5 bases; unmatched junction bases: 6. Profiling relied on immunoSEQ multiplex PCR, and the TCRdb table lists in-frame clones only, not all of them. In the table there are around 80,000 clones, just under 75% of which are singletons. This clonotype was obtained from a human donor with non-small cell lung cancer whose response to radiotherapy plus ipilimumab could not be evaluated. The chain has TRBV5-1 and TRBJ2-3, with 11 nucleotides matching TRBD2. The specimen was peripheral blood, collected from a patient treated with radiotherapy plus ipilimumab. The CDR3: CASSLRSLAGGDTQYF. The CDR3 nucleotides are TGCGCCAGCAGCTTGAGGTCCCTAGCGGGGGGAGATACGCAGTATTTT.